One and the same sample provided the 25 T cell receptor beta chains below, sequenced in a study of human versus mouse CDR3 diversity and MHC coevolution. Clones were sequenced by immunoSEQ multiplex PCR, and TCRdb holds only the in-frame ones, with some missing. The top ten clones hold 1.1% to 1.5% of a sample with roughly 81,000 clones, just under 95% of them seen once. Material: naive CD4+ T cells from blood. Subset defined: CD45RO-negative CD62L-positive naive CD4 T cells. The receptor source for this set is a person aged 30 to 70 in good health.

DNA for the CDR3: TGTGCCAGTAGTATGGAGGGCCAAGAGACCCAGTACTTC. Translating gives CASSMEGQETQYF. This chain uses TRBV19 with TRBJ2-5; the D gene is possibly TRBD2 (6 bases). The germline V gene has CDR1 LNHDA and CDR2 SQIVND (reference sequence). The length of the CDR3 is 13 residues. V was pared by 3 bases and J by 1 base, with 6 bases between.

The chain couples TRBV6-6 to TRBJ1-1; D unresolved. The CDR3 has 16 residues. Germline CDR1 and CDR2: MNHNY and SVGAGI (reference sequence). V lost 0 bases and J 1 base, leaving 12 bases between the germline ends. The CDR3 region is CASSYSSIHPNTEAFF. The DNA of the CDR3 is TGTGCCAGCAGTTACTCGTCAATCCATCCGAACACTGAAGCTTTCTTT.

This clone was found once. The chain uses TRBV6-1 and TRBJ2-1, with D maybe TRBD2 (7 bases). Germline CDR1 is MNHNS and CDR2 is SASEGT. The CDR3 length is 14 residues. V was shortened by 2 bases and J by 8 bases, with 13 bases between the two germline ends. The CDR3 region has the DNA TGTGCCAGCAGTGAATGGGGGGGCCAATATGAGCAGTTCTTC. Translation: CASSEWGGQYEQFF.

The genes are TRBV6-1 and TRBJ2-5, with D perhaps matching TRBD2 (5 bases). Germline CDR1 reads MNHNS; CDR2 reads SASEGT. This CDR3 region has 13 residues. V was cut by 7 bases and J by 2 bases, with 11 bases left in between. CDR3 bases: TGTGCCAGCATCGAGGGCAGTCAAGAGACCCAGTACTTC. This encodes CASIEGSQETQYF.

The chain recombines TRBV7-3 with TRBJ2-2; TRBD1 is a possible D gene (6 bases). The CDR3 has 15 residues. Per the germline V gene, CDR1 is SGHTA and CDR2 is FQGTGA. Deletions cut 2 bases from V and 1 base from J, with 8 bases between. The chain's CDR3 is CASSLDRLNTGELFF. The CDR3 nucleotides read TGTGCCAGCAGCTTAGACAGGTTGAACACCGGGGAGCTGTTTTTT.

The chain recombines TRBV6-1 with TRBJ1-4; D is perhaps TRBD1 (5 bases). The CDR3 spans 14 residues. The germline V and J ends were trimmed by 7 bases and 7 bases, with 16 bases remaining between them. Germline CDR1 reads MNHNS; CDR2 reads SASEGT. The CDR3 spells CASTMGQGSEKLFF. CDR3 bases: TGTGCCAGCACAATGGGCCAGGGAAGTGAAAAACTGTTTTTT.

This clone was found once. J is TRBJ1-4 and V is TRBV6-5; TRBD1 matches 8 bases. Looked up from germline, CDR1 is MNHEY and CDR2 is SVGAGI. This CDR3 contains 12 residues. J lost 8 bases, V lost 10 bases, and 6 bases had no gene match. The CDR3 bases are TGTGCCACCGACAGGGGAGGAGAAAAACTGTTTTTT. Amino acid sequence: CATDRGGEKLFF.

CDR3 in DNA: TGTGCCAGCAATCAGGGGTCTGAAGCTTTCTTT. Translating it yields CASNQGSEAFF. The chain has TRBV6-6 and TRBJ1-1; possibly TRBD1 for D (6 bases). Germline CDR1 reads MNHNY; CDR2 reads SVGAGI (reference sequence). The germline V and J ends were trimmed by 7 bases and 6 bases, with 9 bases remaining between them. This CDR3 comprises 11 residues.

The chain carries TRBV29-1 and TRBJ2-6; D unresolved. In germline, CDR1 is SQVTM, CDR2 ANQGSEA. V shed 3 bases and J shed 2 bases, with 5 bases lying between them. The CDR3 loop spans 13 amino acids. The CDR3 DNA sequence: TGCAGCGTTGACGTTCCTGGGGCCAACGTCCTGACTTTC. As protein: CSVDVPGANVLTF. Based on the CDR3 plus reference TRBV29-1 and TRBJ2-6, the full variable domain is SAVISQKPSRDICQRGTSLTIQCQVDSQVTMMFWYRQQPGQSLTLIATANQGSEATYESGFVIDKFPISRPNLTFSTLTVSNMSPEDSSIYLCSVDVPGANVLTFGAGSRLTVL.

The chain couples TRBV29-1 to TRBJ2-5; 10 bases fit TRBD1. With V trimmed by 6 bases and J by 6 bases, 4 bases remained unmatched. Germline loops: CDR1 SQVTM, CDR2 ANQGSEA. This CDR3 spans 12 amino acids. CDR3 residues: CSVWTGGQTQYF. As DNA, the CDR3 is TGCAGCGTGTGGACAGGGGGGCAGACCCAGTACTTC.

The chain joins TRBV6-1 to TRBJ1-2; 8 bases map to TRBD1. The V and J ends lost 7 bases and 3 bases, in that order; junction bases with no gene match: 4. CDR1 and CDR2 (germline): MNHNS, SASEGT. The CDR3 is made up of 13 amino acids. CDR3 coding DNA: TGTGCCAGCATTGGGACAGGAGACTATGGCTACACCTTC. Residues: CASIGTGDYGYTF.

Points on this clone: One junction end disagrees with the germline gene, perhaps due to a read error. The chain recombines TRBV18 with TRBJ2-1; TRBD1 matches at 10 bases. Looked up from germline, CDR1 is KGHSH and CDR2 is LQKENI. CDR3 length equals 15 residues. The CDR3 region is CASLPTGTGDNEQFF. In DNA, the CDR3 is TGTGCCAGCTTACCAACCGGGACAGGGGACAATGAGCAGTTCTTC. The whole variable domain, filled in from reference TRBV18 and TRBJ2-1, reads NAGVMQNPRHLVRRRGQEARLRCSPMKGHSHVYWYRQLPEEGLKFMVYLQKENIIDESGMPKERFSAEFPKEGPSILRIQQVVRGDSAAYFCASLPTGTGDNEQFFGPGTRLTVL.

The chain combines TRBV7-9 with TRBJ2-5, with TRBD1 matching 10 bases. The DNA end favors TRBJ2-7, so the J call may be wrong. The CDR3 is 16 residues long. Germline-derived CDR1 and CDR2 are SEHNR and FQNEAQ (reference sequence). The CDR3 bases are TGTGCCAGCAGCTTAGGGGACAGGGGAAGATCCTACGAGCAGTACTTC. The encoded protein is CASSLGDRGRSYEQYF.

This chain links TRBV6-1 with TRBJ2-4; the D is unclear. Germline CDR1 is MNHNS and CDR2 is SASEGT. V dropped 6 bases and J dropped 5 bases, with 11 bases sitting between them. The CDR3 sequence is 13 residues long. The CDR3 region has the DNA TGTGCCAGCAGCTTCGGGTCGCAAAACATTCAGTACTTC. As protein: CASSFGSQNIQYF.

This clone was seen just once. The CDR3 is CASSPSTVGPSGANVLTF. DNA of the CDR3: TGTGCCAGCTCACCCTCGACAGTTGGCCCCTCTGGGGCCAACGTCCTGACTTTC. V and J are TRBV18 and TRBJ2-6; a weak D match, TRBD1 (5 bases). V was trimmed by 3 bases and J by 0 bases, leaving 15 bases between them. The CDR3 is made up of 18 amino acids. The germline CDR1 and CDR2 sequences are KGHSH and LQKENI.

The genes are TRBV18 and TRBJ2-5, with 8 bases that match TRBD1. The V gene end was trimmed by 3 bases and the J gene end by 4 bases; junction bases not matched to a gene: 4. Germline V lookup: CDR1 KGHSH, CDR2 LQKENI. The CDR3 has 14 residues. The CDR3 DNA follows: TGTGCCAGCTCACCGCAGGGGGCATTAGAGACCCAGTACTTC. Translation: CASSPQGALETQYF.

The gene calls are TRBV5-4 and TRBJ2-5; D unclear. Trimming removed 0 bases at V and 2 bases at J, with 5 bases between. The CDR3 runs to 13 residues. The germline V gene encodes CDR1 SGHNT and CDR2 YYREEE (reference sequence). CDR3 protein: CASSLATQETQYF. DNA of the CDR3: TGTGCCAGCAGCTTGGCGACACAAGAGACCCAGTACTTC.

The genes are TRBV19 and TRBJ1-3; no firm D call. CDR1 and CDR2 (germline): LNHDA, SQIVND (reference sequence). Trimming took off 3 bases at V and 0 bases at J, with 12 bases between the two ends. The CDR3 is made up of 16 amino acids. The CDR3 coding sequence is TGTGCCAGTAGTATTATCCGGAGTCACTCTGGAAACACCATATATTTT. Its translation is CASSIIRSHSGNTIYF.

The rearrangement uses TRBV7-2 and TRBJ1-2, with a weak D call TRBD1 (5 bases). V dropped 4 bases and J dropped 4 bases, with 13 bases sitting between them. CDR3 size: 14 residues. Germline CDR1 and CDR2: SGHTA and FQGNSA. The CDR3: CASSSRQNLYGYTF. In DNA form, the CDR3 reads TGTGCCAGCAGCTCAAGACAGAATCTCTATGGCTACACCTTC.

The rearrangement links TRBV7-2 to TRBJ2-1; the match to TRBD2 covers 8 bases. V shed 5 bases and J 10 bases; nucleotides not matched to a gene: 10. The CDR3 spans 14 residues. The V gene's germline CDR1 is SGHTA and CDR2 FQGNSA. The CDR3 reads CASSPTRLAREQFF. The CDR3 region has the DNA TGTGCCAGCAGCCCGACGAGACTAGCGCGGGAGCAGTTCTTC.

V gene TRBV7-3 combines with J gene TRBJ2-3, with 7 bases matching TRBD2. V shed 4 bases, J shed 4 bases, and the junction held 8 bases outside the gene matches. CDR3 length: 15 amino acids. Germline V gives CDR1 SGHTA, CDR2 FQGTGA. This CDR3 is CASSSAGEGADTQYF. As DNA, the CDR3 is TGTGCCAGCAGCTCCGCGGGAGAGGGCGCAGATACGCAGTATTTT.

This sequence joins TRBV27 and TRBJ2-1; a possible D gene is TRBD2 (6 bases). V was shortened by 4 bases and J by 8 bases, with 15 bases between the two germline ends. The length of the CDR3 is 14 residues. Germline loops: CDR1 MNHEY, CDR2 SMNVEV (reference sequence). The CDR3 loop is CASSSPGRGDEQFF. CDR3 DNA sequence: TGTGCCAGCAGTTCTCCAGGGCGCGGGGATGAGCAGTTCTTC.

This chain connects TRBV4-3 to TRBJ2-7, with TRBD2 matching 8 bases. This CDR3 is built from 19 residues. The V gene end was trimmed by 0 bases and the J gene end by 2 bases; junction bases not matched to a gene: 15. Per germline, CDR1 LGHNA and CDR2 YSLEER. The CDR3 protein is CASSQDLRKAGGQAYEQYF. For the CDR3, the DNA is TGCGCCAGCAGCCAAGATCTACGAAAGGCGGGGGGCCAGGCCTACGAGCAGTACTTC.

This clone appeared once. The V gene is TRBV9, the J gene TRBJ1-3; D unclear. This CDR3 has 15 residues. V lost 0 bases, J lost 4 bases, and 11 bases lay in between. In germline, CDR1 is SGDLS, CDR2 YYNGEE. CDR3 nucleotide sequence: TGTGCCAGCAGCGTAGTGTGGGAGGCGGGAAACACCATATATTTT. Its protein is CASSVVWEAGNTIYF.

The chain has TRBV18 and TRBJ2-2; weak D call: TRBD1 (6 bases). The CDR3 covers 16 residues. Trimming stripped 3 bases from V and 3 bases from J, with 14 bases between. The germline V gene has CDR1 KGHSH and CDR2 LQKENI. The CDR3 nucleotides are TGTGCCAGCTCACCCCGGCGTGGGGGCGACACCGGGGAGCTGTTTTTT. Translated, it gives CASSPRRGGDTGELFF.